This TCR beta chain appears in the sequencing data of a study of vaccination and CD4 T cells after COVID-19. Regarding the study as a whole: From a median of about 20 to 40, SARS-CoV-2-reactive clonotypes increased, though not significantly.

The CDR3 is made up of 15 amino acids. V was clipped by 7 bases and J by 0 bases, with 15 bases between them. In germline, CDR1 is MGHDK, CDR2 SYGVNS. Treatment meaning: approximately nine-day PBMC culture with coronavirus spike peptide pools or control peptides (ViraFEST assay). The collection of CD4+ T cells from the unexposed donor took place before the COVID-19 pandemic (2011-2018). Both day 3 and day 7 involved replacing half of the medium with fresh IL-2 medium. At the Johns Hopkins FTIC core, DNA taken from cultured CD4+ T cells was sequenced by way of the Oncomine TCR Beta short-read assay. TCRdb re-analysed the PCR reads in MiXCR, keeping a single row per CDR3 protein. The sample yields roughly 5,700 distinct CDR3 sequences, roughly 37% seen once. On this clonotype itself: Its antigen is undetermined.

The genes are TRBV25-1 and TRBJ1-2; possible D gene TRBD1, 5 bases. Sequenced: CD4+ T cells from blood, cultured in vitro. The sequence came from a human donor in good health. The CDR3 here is CASTWGGRANYGYTF. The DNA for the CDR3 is TGTGCCAGCACCTGGGGGGGTCGGGCTAACTATGGCTACACCTTC.